Listed below are T cell receptor beta chains from one sample, sequenced in a study of memory CD4+ T cells and cytomegalovirus serostatus. The repertoire was sequenced with immunoSEQ multiplex PCR; TCRdb's copy has only in-frame clones and lacks some. The data hold just under 95,000 clones, with 80% observed a single time. The sequenced sample was memory CD4+ T cells from blood. These receptors all stem from an adult in good health and CMV-seropositive. Each CDR3 is given with its conserved first and last residue. Fields, in order: CDR3 protein, CDR3 DNA, V gene, D gene, clone size, J gene. The D gene is left open where the match is weak. Expanded clones are given a class, and other clones once, few, many or no size at all.

CDR3 protein: CASSLLASYNEQFF
CDR3 DNA: TGTGCCAGCAGTCTCCTAGCCTCGTACAATGAGCAGTTCTTC
V gene: TRBV6-6
D gene: .
clone size: .
J gene: TRBJ2-1

CDR3 protein: CASSSQQGYEQYF
CDR3 DNA: TGTGCCAGCAGCTCCCAACAGGGGTACGAGCAGTACTTC
V gene: TRBV7-2
D gene: TRBD1
clone size: once
J gene: TRBJ2-7

CDR3 protein: CASSAYSGHLTEAFF
CDR3 DNA: TGTGCCAGCAGCGCATACTCGGGACACCTCACTGAAGCTTTCTTT
V gene: TRBV5-8
D gene: .
clone size: .
J gene: TRBJ1-1

CDR3 protein: CASSLTTSTDTQYF
CDR3 DNA: TGTGCCAGCAGTTTGACCACTAGCACAGATACGCAGTATTTT
V gene: TRBV27
D gene: .
clone size: few
J gene: TRBJ2-3

CDR3 protein: CASSPTGGGGDTQYF
CDR3 DNA: TGTGCCAGCAGTCCCACTGGGGGGGGTGGAGATACGCAGTATTTT
V gene: TRBV28
D gene: TRBD2
clone size: .
J gene: TRBJ2-3

CDR3 protein: CASSFSGRAGETQYF
CDR3 DNA: TGTGCCAGTAGTTTTAGCGGGAGAGCGGGCGAGACCCAGTACTTC
V gene: TRBV19
D gene: TRBD2
clone size: .
J gene: TRBJ2-5

CDR3 protein: CASSLDGGNEAFF
CDR3 DNA: TGTGCCAGCAGCTTAGATGGCGGCAATGAAGCTTTCTTT
V gene: TRBV7-2
D gene: .
clone size: .
J gene: TRBJ1-1

CDR3 protein: CASSLPHQGAEAFF
CDR3 DNA: TGTGCCAGCAGTTTACCTCATCAGGGGGCTGAAGCTTTCTTT
V gene: TRBV28
D gene: TRBD1
clone size: .
J gene: TRBJ1-1

CDR3 protein: CASSMGDGYEKLFF
CDR3 DNA: TGTGCCAGTAGTATGGGGGACGGATATGAAAAACTGTTTTTT
V gene: TRBV19
D gene: .
clone size: .
J gene: TRBJ1-4

CDR3 protein: CASSLGILDYEQYF
CDR3 DNA: TGTGCCAGTAGTTTGGGTATACTGGACTACGAGCAGTACTTC
V gene: TRBV19
D gene: .
clone size: .
J gene: TRBJ2-7

CDR3 protein: CASSREFSNQPQHF
CDR3 DNA: TGCGCCAGCAGCCGAGAGTTCAGCAATCAGCCCCAGCATTTT
V gene: TRBV4-3
D gene: .
clone size: few
J gene: TRBJ1-5

CDR3 protein: CASSTGGAGGYGYTF
CDR3 DNA: TGTGCCAGTAGTACAGGGGGCGCCGGTGGCTATGGCTACACCTTC
V gene: TRBV19
D gene: TRBD1
clone size: .
J gene: TRBJ1-2

CDR3 protein: CASTAGGLITQYF
CDR3 DNA: TGTGCCAGCACGGCGGGAGGCCTCATTACGCAGTATTTT
V gene: TRBV7-9
D gene: TRBD2
clone size: few
J gene: TRBJ2-3

CDR3 protein: CAISESTGGDEQYF
CDR3 DNA: TGTGCCATCAGTGAATCGACAGGGGGCGACGAGCAGTACTTC
V gene: TRBV10-3
D gene: TRBD1
clone size: .
J gene: TRBJ2-7

CDR3 protein: CATRYRAILGYEQYF
CDR3 DNA: TGTGCCACCAGGTACAGGGCGATACTAGGTTACGAGCAGTACTTC
V gene: TRBV19
D gene: .
clone size: .
J gene: TRBJ2-7

CDR3 protein: CASSQVGGATGLVGNTIYF
CDR3 DNA: TGTGCCAGCAGCCAAGTAGGCGGGGCGACAGGGCTTGTTGGAAACACCATATATTTT
V gene: TRBV4-2
D gene: TRBD1
clone size: once
J gene: TRBJ1-3

CDR3 protein: CASSFRVAGNNEQFF
CDR3 DNA: TGTGCCAGCAGCTTCAGAGTAGCGGGAAACAATGAGCAGTTCTTC
V gene: TRBV5-4
D gene: TRBD2
clone size: once
J gene: TRBJ2-1

CDR3 protein: CASSPDRGAYNEQFF
CDR3 DNA: TGTGCCAGCAGTCCCGACAGGGGGGCCTACAATGAGCAGTTCTTC
V gene: TRBV2
D gene: TRBD1
clone size: few
J gene: TRBJ2-1

CDR3 protein: CSGDRGAEAFF
CDR3 DNA: TGCAGCGGTGACAGGGGGGCTGAAGCTTTCTTT
V gene: TRBV29-1
D gene: TRBD1
clone size: few
J gene: TRBJ1-1

CDR3 protein: CASSFRDRNTIYF
CDR3 DNA: TGTGCCAGCAGTTTTCGGGACAGAAACACCATATATTTT
V gene: TRBV28
D gene: .
clone size: .
J gene: TRBJ1-3

CDR3 protein: CASSQGAGSYEQYF
CDR3 DNA: TGCGCCAGCAGCCAGGGGGCCGGCTCCTACGAGCAGTACTTC
V gene: TRBV5-1
D gene: TRBD1
clone size: .
J gene: TRBJ2-7

CDR3 protein: CASSDGPLTGYTF
CDR3 DNA: TGTGCCAGCAGTGATGGGCCTCTTACTGGCTACACCTTC
V gene: TRBV2
D gene: .
clone size: .
J gene: TRBJ1-2

CDR3 protein: CASSHSPGDPYNEQFF
CDR3 DNA: TGTGCCAGCAGCCACTCACCAGGGGACCCCTACAATGAGCAGTTCTTC
V gene: TRBV4-2
D gene: .
clone size: .
J gene: TRBJ2-1

CDR3 protein: CASSFSQGGSNQPQHF
CDR3 DNA: TGTGCCAGCAGCTTTAGCCAGGGTGGGAGCAATCAGCCCCAGCATTTT
V gene: TRBV7-2
D gene: .
clone size: .
J gene: TRBJ1-5

CDR3 protein: CASTPTTTNEKLFF
CDR3 DNA: TGTGCCAGCACCCCGACAACAACTAATGAAAAACTGTTTTTT
V gene: TRBV2
D gene: .
clone size: .
J gene: TRBJ1-4